Listed below are T cell receptor beta chains from one sample, sequenced in a study of T cells in narcolepsy. Assay: immunoSEQ multiplex PCR; the TCRdb copy retains only in-frame clones and omits some. This sample has tens of thousands of clones, with about 87% found just once. Sequenced: CD45RA- memory CD4+ T cells from PBMCs. The receptor source for this set is a human donor with narcolepsy. Each CDR3 is given with its conserved first and last residue. A D gene is named only where the DNA matches it firmly. The size entry is marked missing in some rows and otherwise reads once, few, many or a size class.

clone_size	d_call	v_call	j_call	cdr3_aa	cdr3_nt
NA	NA	TRBV10-3	TRBJ2-5	CATTEGTSGTQYF	TGTGCCACCACTGAAGGGACATCCGGGACCCAGTACTTC
few	NA	TRBV15	TRBJ2-2	CATSRPSGTSNTGELFF	TGTGCCACCAGCAGACCCAGTGGGACTTCGAACACCGGGGAGCTGTTTTTT
NA	NA	TRBV7-8	TRBJ1-5	CASSFGAGDQPQHF	TGTGCCAGCAGCTTTGGGGCAGGGGATCAGCCCCAGCATTTT
NA	NA	TRBV7-2	TRBJ1-2	CASSLQDYGYTF	TGTGCCAGCAGCTTACAAGACTATGGCTACACCTTC
NA	NA	TRBV5-8	TRBJ2-5	CASSLEQQETQYF	TGTGCCAGCAGCTTGGAACAGCAAGAGACCCAGTACTTC
NA	NA	TRBV18	TRBJ2-7	CASSPSSYEQYF	TGTGCCAGCTCACCTAGCTCCTACGAGCAGTACTTC
few	TRBD1	TRBV6-9	TRBJ1-3	CASSYRTGAGNTIYF	TGTGCCAGCAGTTATCGGACAGGGGCTGGAAACACCATATATTTT
once	TRBD1	TRBV6-6	TRBJ1-1	CASSYSTGLGDTEAFF	TGTGCCAGCAGTTACTCGACAGGGCTCGGGGACACTGAAGCTTTCTTT
few	NA	TRBV5-5	TRBJ2-7	CASSLDRAEQYF	TGTGCCAGCAGCTTGGACAGGGCCGAGCAGTACTTC
NA	NA	TRBV19	TRBJ2-3	CASRSVGARTDTQYF	TGTGCCAGCCGATCTGTAGGGGCGAGGACAGATACGCAGTATTTT
NA	NA	TRBV11-1	TRBJ2-7	CASSLNPPGGGNNEQYF	TGTGCCAGCAGCTTAAACCCCCCTGGGGGGGGCAACAACGAGCAGTACTTC
NA	NA	TRBV6-6	TRBJ1-1	CASSYEVASEAFF	TGTGCCAGCAGTTACGAGGTAGCCTCTGAAGCTTTCTTT
NA	NA	TRBV5-1	TRBJ2-1	CASSSHMVPGNEQFF	TGCGCCAGCAGCTCACATATGGTTCCGGGCAATGAGCAGTTCTTC
once	TRBD1	TRBV9	TRBJ2-7	CASNPGLGQEAYEQYF	TGTGCCAGCAACCCAGGGCTGGGACAGGAAGCCTACGAGCAGTACTTC
NA	TRBD2	TRBV6-6	TRBJ2-1	CATRLAESYNEQFF	TGTGCCACTAGACTAGCGGAATCCTACAATGAGCAGTTCTTC
NA	NA	TRBV28	TRBJ1-4	CASSGRGEKLFF	TGTGCCAGCAGTGGCCGCGGTGAAAAACTGTTTTTT
NA	NA	TRBV30	TRBJ2-1	CAWSVQGLYNEQFF	TGTGCCTGGAGTGTACAGGGACTTTACAATGAGCAGTTCTTC
NA	TRBD2	TRBV4-1	TRBJ2-3	CASSSHPLAGGGTGGQYF	TGCGCCAGCAGCTCTCACCCCCTAGCGGGGGGAGGCACCGGAGGGCAGTATTTT
NA	NA	TRBV19	TRBJ1-5	CASSIGQVSNQPQHF	TGTGCCAGTAGTATTGGCCAGGTTAGCAATCAGCCCCAGCATTTT
NA	TRBD2	TRBV6-1	TRBJ2-5	CASRETSGGGQETQYF	TGTGCCAGCAGGGAAACTAGCGGGGGGGGCCAAGAGACCCAGTACTTC
NA	NA	TRBV7-6	TRBJ1-1	CASSQDLNTEAFF	TGTGCCAGCTCGCAGGACTTGAACACTGAAGCTTTCTTT
NA	NA	TRBV29-1	TRBJ1-2	CSVQGVSHTF	TGCAGTGTACAAGGGGTGTCCCACACCTTC
NA	TRBD1	TRBV2	TRBJ2-7	CASSVDRGNEQYF	TGTGCCAGCAGTGTTGACAGGGGGAACGAGCAGTACTTC
NA	TRBD1	TRBV19	TRBJ1-5	CASSISRGPGNQPQHF	TGTGCCAGTAGTATTTCCAGGGGGCCGGGCAATCAGCCCCAGCATTTT
NA	NA	TRBV6-5	TRBJ1-1	CASITGREAFF	TGTGCCAGCATTACGGGGAGGGAAGCTTTCTTT
NA	NA	TRBV12-5	TRBJ1-5	CASGFLRNQPQHF	TGTGCTAGTGGTTTCCTGAGGAATCAGCCCCAGCATTTT
NA	TRBD1	TRBV4-1	TRBJ1-5	CASSQETGGRQPQHF	TGCGCCAGCAGCCAAGAGACAGGGGGCCGGCAGCCCCAGCATTTT
NA	NA	TRBV15	TRBJ2-2	CATSRDRTKAGELFF	TGTGCCACCAGCAGAGACAGGACTAAAGCAGGGGAGCTGTTTTTT
once	TRBD1	TRBV10-3	TRBJ1-1	CAISGGTGGVEAFF	TGTGCCATCAGTGGAGGGACAGGGGGCGTTGAAGCTTTCTTT
NA	NA	TRBV19	TRBJ1-2	CASRPTDRANYGYTF	TGTGCCAGTAGACCTACGGACAGAGCTAACTATGGCTACACCTTC
NA	NA	TRBV6-1	TRBJ1-5	CASSGSIGNQPQHF	TGTGCCAGCAGTGGGTCTATTGGCAATCAGCCCCAGCATTTT
NA	TRBD1	TRBV7-9	TRBJ1-6	CASSLGTGGYSPLHF	TGTGCCAGCAGCTTAGGTACAGGGGGCTATTCACCCCTCCACTTT
NA	NA	TRBV19	TRBJ1-4	CASSEGGMWKLFF	TGTGCCAGTAGTGAGGGGGGAATGTGGAAACTGTTTTTT
NA	TRBD1	TRBV6-5	TRBJ1-2	CATGQGGSYTF	TGTGCCACCGGACAGGGAGGGAGCTACACCTTC
NA	NA	TRBV6-1	TRBJ1-3	CASSEPGFSGNTIYF	TGTGCCAGCAGTGAGCCAGGCTTCTCTGGAAACACCATATATTTT
NA	TRBD2	TRBV7-9	TRBJ2-7	CASSPQTSSGQYF	TGTGCCAGCAGCCCTCAGACTAGCTCGGGGCAGTACTTC
NA	NA	TRBV5-1	TRBJ2-3	CASSFSGPPTDTQYF	TGCGCCAGCAGCTTTTCCGGGCCCCCCACAGATACGCAGTATTTT
once	TRBD1	TRBV27	TRBJ1-2	CASSGGQGYYGYTF	TGTGCCAGCAGTGGAGGACAGGGTTACTATGGCTACACCTTC
NA	TRBD1	TRBV5-6	TRBJ2-6	CASSVDRGATSGANVLTF	TGTGCCAGCAGCGTGGACAGGGGGGCCACCTCTGGGGCCAACGTCCTGACTTTC
NA	NA	TRBV14	TRBJ2-5	CASSQGFYRQETQYF	TGTGCCAGCAGCCAAGGGTTCTACAGACAAGAGACCCAGTACTTC
NA	NA	TRBV11-3	TRBJ1-1	CASSLRVGPDTEAFF	TGTGCCAGCAGCTTAAGGGTGGGGCCAGACACTGAAGCTTTCTTT